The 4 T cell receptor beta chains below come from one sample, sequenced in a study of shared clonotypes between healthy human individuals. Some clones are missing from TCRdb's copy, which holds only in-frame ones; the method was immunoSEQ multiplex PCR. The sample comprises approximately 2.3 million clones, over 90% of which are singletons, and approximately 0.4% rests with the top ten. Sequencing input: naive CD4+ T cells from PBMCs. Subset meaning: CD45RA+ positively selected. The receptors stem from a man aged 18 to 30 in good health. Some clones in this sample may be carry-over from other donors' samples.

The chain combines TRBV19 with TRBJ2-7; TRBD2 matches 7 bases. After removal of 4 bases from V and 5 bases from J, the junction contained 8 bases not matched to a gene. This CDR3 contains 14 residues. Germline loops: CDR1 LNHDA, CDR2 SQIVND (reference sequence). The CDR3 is CASSTLGGSDEQYF. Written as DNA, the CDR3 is TGTGCCAGTAGTACCTTGGGAGGGTCCGACGAGCAGTACTTC.

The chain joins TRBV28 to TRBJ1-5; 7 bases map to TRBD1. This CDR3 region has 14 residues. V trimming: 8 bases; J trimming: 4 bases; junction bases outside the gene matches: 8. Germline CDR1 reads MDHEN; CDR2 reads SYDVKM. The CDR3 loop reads CASARGGLNQPQHF. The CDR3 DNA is TGTGCCAGCGCCAGGGGGGGGCTTAATCAGCCCCAGCATTTT.

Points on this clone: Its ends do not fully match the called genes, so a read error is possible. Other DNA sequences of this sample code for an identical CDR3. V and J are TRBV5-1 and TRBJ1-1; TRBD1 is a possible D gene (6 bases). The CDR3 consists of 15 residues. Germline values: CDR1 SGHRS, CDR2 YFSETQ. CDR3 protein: CASSFGGGVNTEAFF. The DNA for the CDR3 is TGCGCCAGCAGCTTCGGGGGGGGCGTGAACACCGAAGCTTTCTTT.

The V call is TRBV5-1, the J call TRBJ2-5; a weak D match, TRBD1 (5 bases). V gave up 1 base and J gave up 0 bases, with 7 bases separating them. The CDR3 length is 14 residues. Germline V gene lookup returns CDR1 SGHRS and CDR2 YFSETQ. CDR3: CASSLMTDQETQYF. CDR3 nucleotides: TGCGCCAGCAGCTTGATGACAGACCAAGAGACCCAGTACTTC.